This paragraph covers one T cell receptor (beta chain) sequence. The antigen remains unidentified. Using a J-beta primer mix together with a sample-barcoded 5' primer, a second PCR was run for roughly 7 to 12 cycles. Each CDR3 protein gets one entry after TCRdb re-called the 5' RACE reads with MiXCR. In the table there are some 1.5 million distinct CDR3 sequences, 28% of which are singletons. The CDR3 has 15 amino acids. The germline V and J ends were trimmed by 4 bases and 0 bases, with 10 bases remaining between them. Germline V lookup: CDR1 MNHNY, CDR2 SVGAGI (reference sequence). This sample was taken from a study of blood T cells in healthy people across ages. Points from the study as a whole: PBMCs were not sorted, which prevented a conclusive comparison of naive versus antigen-experienced cells.

The chain carries TRBV6-6 and TRBJ1-5; the D is unclear. Material for sequencing was blood. The sequence was collected from a woman younger than 45 in good health. CDR3: CASSCEDYSNQPQHF. Here the CDR3 DNA reads TGTGCCAGCAGTTGCGAAGATTATAGCAATCAGCCCCAGCATTTT.